The T cell receptor beta chain described here comes from a study of shared clonotypes between healthy human individuals. Study observations and caveats: A limitation of the genetic and exposure-history diversity represented arose from few donors. Memory subsets generally showed smaller estimated richness than naive subsets did.

With regard to this clone: Its target is unknown.

Trimming stripped 7 bases from V and 4 bases from J, with 17 bases between. CDR3 length: 15 residues. Looked up from germline, CDR1 is SNHLY and CDR2 is FYNNEI. Method: immunoSEQ multiplex PCR; TCRdb's copy keeps in-frame clones and lacks some. Among some 680,000 clones listed, 55% to 85% were seen once. The chain employs TRBV2 and TRBJ1-5; D is undetermined. Sequencing was done on a sample of memory CD4+ T cells sorted from blood. The sample's subset: CD45RA-negative fraction. This TCR was recovered from a woman in her twenties or thirties in good health. This CDR3 reads CASMRRRDNNQPQHF. Written as DNA, the CDR3 is TGTGCCAGCATGAGGAGGCGGGATAATAATCAGCCCCAGCATTTT.